A single sample is the source of the 26 T cell receptor beta chains below, sequenced in a study of cytomegalovirus exposure and HLA in healthy donors. PCR employed 60 Vbeta and 13 Jbeta primers. The protocol was immunoSEQ multiplex PCR, while the TCRdb copy is restricted to in-frame clones and leaves out a portion. The table includes 100,000 or so clones, around 80% detected once. The source material was PBMCs. Receptors originate from a woman between 18 and 29 years old in good health and CMV-seronegative.

The chain couples TRBV28 to TRBJ1-2; 9 bases are shared with TRBD1. The V gene's germline CDR1 is MDHEN and CDR2 SYDVKM. This CDR3 is built from 15 residues. Trimming at V came to 7 bases and at J to 1 base, leaving 7 bases not matched to a gene. CDR3 nucleotide sequence: TGTGCCAGCATTCCTGAGGGACAGGGTAACTATGGCTACACCTTC. This codes for CASIPEGQGNYGYTF.

A few counts support this clone. The CDR3 region has the DNA TGTGCCAGTAGTATATTGACAGGGGGCGTGAACACTGAAGCTTTCTTT. It encodes CASSILTGGVNTEAFF. The chain couples TRBV19 to TRBJ1-1; 10 positions agree with TRBD1. V shed 2 bases, J shed 0 bases, and the junction held 3 bases outside the gene matches. The CDR3 covers 16 residues. CDR1 is LNHDA, CDR2 SQIVND, per germline (reference sequence).

The chain carries TRBV28 and TRBJ2-7, with 8 bases identical to TRBD1. The CDR3 is 14 amino acids. The J segment lost 4 bases and the V segment lost 3 bases, leaving 5 bases of the junction unmatched. Germline assignment: CDR1 MDHEN and CDR2 SYDVKM. The CDR3 nucleotides read TGTGCCAGCAGTTTCCCAGGGGGCCCTTACGAGCAGTACTTC. The encoded protein is CASSFPGGPYEQYF.

This chain joins TRBV2 and TRBJ2-7; a weak D match, TRBD1 (7 bases). V was shortened by 4 bases and J by 4 bases, with 14 bases between the two germline ends. Germline CDR1 reads SNHLY; CDR2 reads FYNNEI. The CDR3 is 14 residues long. The CDR3 is CASSVRAGGYEQYF. CDR3 DNA sequence: TGTGCCAGCAGTGTCCGAGCAGGGGGGTACGAGCAGTACTTC.

This chain joins TRBV5-8 and TRBJ1-1, with D tentatively TRBD1 (6 bases). V lost 5 bases and J lost 0, with 17 bases in between. Germline values: CDR1 SGHTS, CDR2 YDEGEE. This CDR3 contains 16 residues. This CDR3 reads CASRLRGGEMNTEAFF. DNA for the CDR3: TGTGCCAGCAGACTTAGGGGGGGGGAAATGAACACTGAAGCTTTCTTT.

The chain combines TRBV30 with TRBJ1-5; 7 bases align to TRBD1. V gave up 2 bases and J gave up 1 base; unmatched junction bases: 5. This CDR3 is built from 15 residues. Germline values: CDR1 GTSNPN, CDR2 SVGIG (reference sequence). The CDR3 loop reads CAWSLETGSNQPQHF. Here the CDR3 DNA reads TGTGCCTGGAGTCTTGAGACAGGGAGCAATCAGCCCCAGCATTTT.

V is TRBV5-6 and J is TRBJ1-4; no definite D call. The germline V gene has CDR1 SGHDT and CDR2 YYEEEE. The CDR3 sequence is 14 residues long. Trimming cost V 1 base and J 0 bases, with 4 bases left between them. In DNA, the CDR3 is TGTGCCAGCAGCTTGCGGTCAACTAATGAAAAACTGTTTTTT. This gives the protein CASSLRSTNEKLFF. Using reference TRBV5-6 and TRBJ1-4 for the parts outside the CDR3, the full variable domain is DAGVTQSPTHLIKTRGQQVTLRCSPKSGHDTVSWYQQALGQGPQFIFQYYEEEERQRGNFPDRFSGHQFPNYSSELNVNALLLGDSALYLCASSLRSTNEKLFFGSGTQLSVL.

The chain employs TRBV7-9 and TRBJ1-5; 7 bases are a match to TRBD1. The CDR3 runs 14 residues. In germline, CDR1 is SEHNR, CDR2 FQNEAQ (reference sequence). J lost 2 bases, V lost 2 bases, and 0 bases had no gene match. CDR3 sequence reads: CASSLTGGNQPQHF. The CDR3 region has the DNA TGTGCCAGCAGCTTAACAGGGGGCAATCAGCCCCAGCATTTT. The full variable domain, rest sourced from reference TRBV7-9 and TRBJ1-5, is DTGVSQNPRHKITKRGQNVTFRCDPISEHNRLYWYRQTLGQGPEFLTYFQNEAQLEKSRLLSDRFSAERPKGSFSTLEIQRTEQGDSAMYLCASSLTGGNQPQHFGDGTRLSIL.

The genes are TRBV9 and TRBJ2-1; 9 nucleotides align to TRBD1. This CDR3 comprises 19 residues. In germline, CDR1 is SGDLS, CDR2 YYNGEE. Unmatched junction bases numbered 13, after V lost 0 bases and J lost 3 bases. CDR3 nucleotide sequence: TGTGCCAGCAGCGTAGCTACGGGGCTACGGACAGGGGACTACAATGAGCAGTTCTTC. This translates into CASSVATGLRTGDYNEQFF.

This chain links TRBV5-1 with TRBJ2-7; tentative D call: TRBD1 (6 bases). Germline V gene lookup returns CDR1 SGHRS and CDR2 YFSETQ. The CDR3 runs to 12 residues. Trimming took off 0 bases at V and 9 bases at J, with 10 bases between the two ends. The CDR3 DNA reads as TGCGCCAGCAGCTTGGAACAGGGTGTGCAGTACTTC. It codes for CASSLEQGVQYF.

The chain links TRBV9 to TRBJ2-7, with no clear D. This CDR3 region has 14 residues. The germline CDR1 and CDR2 sequences are SGDLS and YYNGEE. V dropped 0 bases and J dropped 3 bases, with 10 bases sitting between them. This CDR3 is CASSVVRSGYEQYF. The CDR3 region has the DNA TGTGCCAGCAGCGTAGTTCGTTCGGGCTACGAGCAGTACTTC.

The chain has TRBV6-5 and TRBJ1-2; the D gene is possibly TRBD1 (5 bases). V was shortened by 6 bases and J by 6 bases, with 11 bases between the two germline ends. Germline loops: CDR1 MNHEY, CDR2 SVGAGI. The CDR3 spans 12 residues. CDR3 nucleotide sequence: TGTGCCAGCAGAGGGACTTCTGATGGCTACACCTTC. Translated, it gives CASRGTSDGYTF.

V usage is TRBV7-3 and J usage is TRBJ2-2; possibly TRBD2 for D (6 bases). V was clipped by 2 bases and J by 0 bases, with 13 bases between them. Germline V lookup: CDR1 SGHTA, CDR2 FQGTGA. This CDR3 region has 17 residues. The CDR3 loop is CASSLQPSVSNTGELFF. CDR3 DNA: TGTGCCAGCAGCTTACAACCTAGCGTGTCGAACACCGGGGAGCTGTTTTTT. The full variable domain, in which reference TRBV7-3 and TRBJ2-2 provide the parts outside the CDR3, is GAGVSQTPSNKVTEKGKYVELRCDPISGHTALYWYRQSLGQGPEFLIYFQGTGAADDSGLPNDRFFAVRPEGSVSTLKIQRTERGDSAVYLCASSLQPSVSNTGELFFGEGSRLTVL.

The chain is built from TRBV23-1 and TRBJ2-7; 8 bases are a match to TRBD1. TRBV23-1 is an ORF, and what it does is uncertain. The length of the CDR3 is 13 residues. V gave up 5 bases and J gave up 3 bases; unmatched junction bases: 3. DNA of the CDR3: TGCGCCAGCAGTGACGGACAGGGCTACGAGCAGTACTTC. Its translation is CASSDGQGYEQYF.

CDR3 nucleotide sequence: TGTGCCAGCAGTTTCAGGGTTTGGGAGACCCAGTACTTC. As protein: CASSFRVWETQYF. This chain uses TRBV28 with TRBJ2-5; possibly TRBD1 for D (5 bases). Per the germline V gene, CDR1 is MDHEN and CDR2 is SYDVKM. V was shortened by 3 bases and J by 5 bases, with 10 bases between the two germline ends. The CDR3 has 13 residues.

V gene TRBV18 combines with J gene TRBJ2-1, with 8 bases fitting TRBD1. The CDR3 has 16 residues. J was trimmed by 3 bases and V by 5 bases; bases with no gene match: 9. Germline V gives CDR1 KGHSH, CDR2 LQKENI. CDR3 loop: CASSLSGTGRYNEQFF. CDR3 DNA: TGTGCCAGCTCATTATCCGGGACAGGACGCTACAATGAGCAGTTCTTC.

There are a few counts of this clone. The chain uses TRBV19 and TRBJ2-7; TRBD2 might be the D (7 bases). From germline, CDR1 is LNHDA and CDR2 SQIVND (reference sequence). V was pared by 4 bases and J by 2 bases, with 18 bases between. The CDR3 length is 16 residues. The CDR3 spells CASSNFGGGAAYEQYF. CDR3 sequence (DNA): TGTGCCAGTAGTAACTTTGGAGGGGGGGCCGCCTACGAGCAGTACTTC.

This clone was detected only a few times. V is TRBV9 and J is TRBJ1-1; a possible D gene is TRBD1 (5 bases). The germline V gene encodes CDR1 SGDLS and CDR2 YYNGEE. V gave up 3 bases and J gave up 0 bases, with 9 bases separating them. This CDR3 has 14 residues. CDR3 sequence: CASSAGLLNTEAFF. CDR3 nucleotide sequence: TGTGCCAGCAGCGCGGGACTTTTGAACACTGAAGCTTTCTTT.

The J gene is TRBJ2-2, the V gene TRBV7-2, with D perhaps TRBD2 (5 bases). CDR1 and CDR2 from the germline V gene are SGHTA and FQGNSA. Trimming left V 2 bases short and J 6 bases short, with 13 bases between. CDR3 length equals 15 residues. The CDR3 region has the DNA TGTGCCAGCAGCTTAAGCGGAAAACTGGCCGGGGAGCTGTTTTTT. Translating gives CASSLSGKLAGELFF.

This chain links TRBV25-1 with TRBJ2-7, with no clear D. Trimming stripped 3 bases from V and 3 bases from J, with 3 bases between. CDR1 MGHDK and CDR2 SYGVNS come from the germline V gene. The CDR3 has 11 amino acids. CDR3 nucleotides: TGTGCCAGCAGTGAGCGCTACGAGCAGTACTTC. Translated: CASSERYEQYF.

The V gene is TRBV27, the J gene TRBJ2-5, with D possibly being TRBD1 (5 bases). V was clipped by 6 bases and J by 5 bases, with 13 bases between them. Looked up from germline, CDR1 is MNHEY and CDR2 is SMNVEV (reference sequence). The CDR3 is 13 residues long. CDR3 DNA: TGTGCCAGCAGACGTACAGGAAAGGAGACCCAGTACTTC. This gives the protein CASRRTGKETQYF.

CDR3 in DNA: TGTGCCAGCAGTGAAGCGGAGTCTCCCGGGACAGGCCACGAGCAGTACTTC. This encodes CASSEAESPGTGHEQYF. The chain links TRBV2 to TRBJ2-7; 8 bases align to TRBD1. With 0 bases clipped from V and 5 bases from J, the junction kept 12 bases outside the gene matches. The CDR3 has 17 amino acids. Germline CDR1 and CDR2: SNHLY and FYNNEI. Full variable domain (outside the CDR3, taken from reference TRBV2 and TRBJ2-7): EPEVTQTPSHQVTQMGQEVILRCVPISNHLYFYWYRQILGQKVEFLVSFYNNEISEKSEIFDDQFSVERPDGSNFTLKIRSTKLEDSAMYFCASSEAESPGTGHEQYFGPGTRLTVT.

This clone was counted a single time. The chain has TRBV4-3 and TRBJ1-2; TRBD1 agrees at 8 bases. V gave up 1 base and J gave up 4 bases; unmatched junction bases: 5. Germline values: CDR1 LGHNA, CDR2 YSLEER. CDR3 length: 15 residues. CDR3 DNA: TGCGCCAGCAGCCAAGCCCATGGACAGGGCTATGGCTACACCTTC. The encoded protein is CASSQAHGQGYGYTF.

The rearrangement joins TRBV19 to TRBJ2-5; TRBD2 matches at 9 bases. The CDR3 is made up of 15 amino acids. Trimming took 5 bases from V and 5 from J; bases not matched to a gene: 9. The germline CDR1 and CDR2 sequences are LNHDA and SQIVND (reference sequence). The CDR3 region has the DNA TGTGCCAGTAGTGTGGGACTAGCCAGCTCGGAGACCCAGTACTTC. This gives the protein CASSVGLASSETQYF.

V gene TRBV28 combines with J gene TRBJ2-7; D gene ambiguous. Germline lookup yields CDR1 MDHEN and CDR2 SYDVKM. V was pared by 6 bases and J by 2 bases, with 8 bases between. The CDR3 length is 12 residues. Here the CDR3 reads CASSRRTYEQYF. CDR3 in DNA: TGTGCCAGCAGCCGTAGAACCTACGAGCAGTACTTC.

The chain uses TRBV7-7 and TRBJ2-1; 8 nucleotides line up with TRBD1. Per the germline V gene, CDR1 is SSHAT and CDR2 is FNYEAQ (reference sequence). V lost 4 bases, J lost 6 bases, and 11 bases stayed unmatched. The CDR3 spans 16 residues. CDR3 residues: CASSYRGRTGFNEQFF. The CDR3, as DNA: TGTGCCAGCAGCTATAGAGGGCGGACAGGGTTCAATGAGCAGTTCTTC.